A single sample is the source of the 8 T cell receptor beta chains below, sequenced in a study of blood T cell repertoires in COVID-19. Profiling relied on immunoSEQ multiplex PCR, and the TCRdb table lists in-frame clones only, not all of them. The data hold 300,000 to 350,000 clones, with roughly 90% observed a single time. Sequences were obtained from PBMCs or T cells enriched from blood (not recorded which). These receptors were collected from a woman aged 30 to 39 who had been exposed to COVID-19.

The V and J genes are TRBV9 and TRBJ2-1, with D maybe TRBD1 (6 bases). Germline lookup yields CDR1 SGDLS and CDR2 YYNGEE. CDR3 length: 16 amino acids. Trimming took 3 bases from V and 6 from J, leaving 19 bases between them. The chain's CDR3 is CASSARTGNLVNEQFF. CDR3 sequence (DNA): TGTGCCAGCAGCGCGCGAACAGGGAATCTTGTCAATGAGCAGTTCTTC.

V usage is TRBV19 and J usage is TRBJ1-2; D gene unclear. The CDR3 is 14 amino acids. The germline CDR1 and CDR2 sequences are LNHDA and SQIVND (reference sequence). V lost 6 bases and J lost 4, with 15 bases in between. The CDR3 spells CASRSLGRAYGYTF. In nucleotides, the CDR3 is TGTGCCAGTAGGTCGCTCGGTCGAGCCTATGGCTACACCTTC.

This rearrangement joins TRBV7-2 to TRBJ1-4, with TRBD1 matching 8 bases. Germline loops: CDR1 SGHTA, CDR2 FQGNSA. V dropped 6 bases and J dropped 8; count of bases not matched to a gene: 8. This CDR3 has 14 residues. The CDR3 DNA sequence: TGTGCCAGCAGGCGAGACAGGGGAGGGGAAAAACTGTTTTTT. Its translation is CASRRDRGGEKLFF.

The chain recombines TRBV24-1 with TRBJ2-4; the D is unclear. V gave up 9 bases and J gave up 8 bases, with 7 bases separating them. Germline assignment: CDR1 KGHDR and CDR2 SFDVKD. The CDR3 extends over 10 amino acids. The CDR3 nucleotides read TGTGCCACCTCCCGGGACATTCAGTACTTC. Its translation is CATSRDIQYF.

The rearrangement joins TRBV6-1 to TRBJ1-2; D is possibly TRBD1 (5 bases). Germline V CDR1 and CDR2: MNHNS, SASEGT. The germline V and J ends were trimmed by 4 bases and 4 bases, with 22 bases remaining between them. The CDR3 is 17 residues long. The CDR3 spells CASSVHGATQQAYGYTF. CDR3 nucleotides: TGTGCCAGCAGTGTCCATGGGGCGACTCAACAGGCCTATGGCTACACCTTC.

The gene calls are TRBV9 and TRBJ1-1; TRBD1 matches 7 bases. This CDR3 is built from 14 residues. Per the germline V gene, CDR1 is SGDLS and CDR2 is YYNGEE. The ends lost 4 bases at V and 2 bases at J; junction bases unmatched: 5. For the CDR3, the DNA is TGTGCCAGCAGCCAGTGGACAGGCAACACTGAAGCTTTCTTT. This gives the protein CASSQWTGNTEAFF. The whole variable domain, filled in from reference TRBV9 and TRBJ1-1, reads DSGVTQTPKHLITATGQRVTLRCSPRSGDLSVYWYQQSLDQGLQFLIQYYNGEERAKGNILERFSAQQFPDLHSELNLSSLELGDSALYFCASSQWTGNTEAFFGQGTRLTVV.

This chain links TRBV5-1 with TRBJ2-5; TRBD1 is a possible D gene (6 bases). Trimming shortened V by 6 bases and J by 5 bases, and 20 bases separated the two germline ends. Germline CDR1 and CDR2: SGHRS and YFSETQ. The CDR3 has 15 amino acids. The CDR3 region is CASTNTDSSGETQYF. For the CDR3, the DNA is TGCGCCAGCACCAACACGGACAGTAGTGGGGAGACCCAGTACTTC.

This chain joins TRBV6-5 and TRBJ2-3, with a possible D match to TRBD2 (6 bases). The V end was cut by 6 bases, the J end by 2 bases, with 15 bases between. The germline gives CDR1 MNHEY, CDR2 SVGAGI. The CDR3 has 15 amino acids. The CDR3 region is CASSLGGWPTDTQYF. As DNA, the CDR3 is TGTGCCAGCAGCCTTGGGGGGTGGCCCACAGATACGCAGTATTTT.